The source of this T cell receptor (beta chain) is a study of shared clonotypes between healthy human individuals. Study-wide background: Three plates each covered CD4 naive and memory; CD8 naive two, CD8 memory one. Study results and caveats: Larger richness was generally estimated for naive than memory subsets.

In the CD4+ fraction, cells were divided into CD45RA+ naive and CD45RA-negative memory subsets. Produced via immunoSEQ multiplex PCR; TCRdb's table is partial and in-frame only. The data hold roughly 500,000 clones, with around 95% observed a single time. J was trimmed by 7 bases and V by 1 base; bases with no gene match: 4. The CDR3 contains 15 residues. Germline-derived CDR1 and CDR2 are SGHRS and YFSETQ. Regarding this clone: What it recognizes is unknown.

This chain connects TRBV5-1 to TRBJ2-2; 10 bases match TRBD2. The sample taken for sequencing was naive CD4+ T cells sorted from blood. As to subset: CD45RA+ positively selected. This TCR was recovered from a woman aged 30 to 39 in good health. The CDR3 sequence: CASSLPLAGVGELFF. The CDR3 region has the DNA TGCGCCAGCAGCTTGCCCCTAGCGGGAGTCGGGGAGCTGTTTTTT.